Listed here are 2 T cell receptor beta chains from one sample, sequenced in a study of T-cell reconstitution after alpha-beta-depleted transplantation in children. Unique molecular identifiers were incorporated when the TCRbeta library was constructed. From the PCR reads, TCRdb called clonotypes with MiXCR, one entry per CDR3 protein. The table has approximately 290,000 distinct CDR3 sequences, about 9.9% seen once. The sample was peripheral blood, taken 180 days after TCRalphabeta/CD19-depleted stem cell transplant. The receptors were gathered from a male patient under 10 years old who had a stem cell transplant for chronic granulomatous disease, so the T cells may come from the graft donor.

This clonotype has ten or more counts. The chain carries TRBV7-9 and TRBJ2-2; tentative D call: TRBD1 (6 bases). The CDR3 has 17 amino acids. Trimming shortened V by 5 bases and J by 6 bases, and 22 bases separated the two germline ends. CDR1 and CDR2 (germline): SEHNR, FQNEAQ (reference sequence). The DNA for the CDR3 is TGTGCCAGCAGCGAAAAGGGAAACAGGGTCGGTGCCGGGGAGCTGTTTTTT. This gives the protein CASSEKGNRVGAGELFF.

Turning to this clonotype: This could be a read error, since a much larger clone is one nucleotide away. The chain is built from TRBV29-1 and TRBJ1-2; 8 bases are shared with TRBD1. This CDR3 has 14 residues. V lost 3 bases, J lost 5 bases, and 8 bases stayed unmatched. Germline CDR1 reads SQVTM; CDR2 reads ANQGSEA. As DNA, the CDR3 is TGCAGCGTTGAGGAGGACAGGGTGCGATATGGCTACACCTTC. The encoded protein is CSVEEDRVRYGYTF.